This T cell receptor beta chain comes out of a study of blood T cell repertoires in COVID-19. In the study overall: Collection of acute and convalescent COVID-19 samples took place in the United States, Italy and Spain. Nucleic acid was either cDNA or gDNA, and it came from T cells, B-cell-depleted T cells, or PBMCs.

Germline values: CDR1 KGHDR, CDR2 SFDVKD. This CDR3 has 15 residues. V lost 7 bases and J lost 6, with 17 bases in between. Using immunoSEQ multiplex PCR, the repertoire was profiled, and TCRdb retains in-frame clones only, with some absent. The data contain 60,000 to 70,000 clones, about 78% of them singletons. This clone has ten or more counts. The sequence was collected from a woman older than 75 with acute or convalescent COVID-19. Sequencing was carried out using peripheral blood. V usage is TRBV24-1 and J usage is TRBJ2-2; no firm D call. CDR3 region: CATSASQAGSGELFF. The CDR3 DNA reads TGTGCCACCAGCGCCTCGCAGGCAGGTTCCGGGGAGCTGTTTTTT.